The rows below give T cell receptor beta chains drawn from one sample of a study of beta chain features in type 1 diabetes. Produced via immunoSEQ multiplex PCR; TCRdb's table is partial and in-frame only. Of hundreds of thousands of clones in the sample, around 15% are singletons; the top ten hold approximately 0.093%. Material: naive CD4+ T cells from blood. The receptors here all came from a man aged 18 to 30 in good health. Both conserved end residues are part of each CDR3. The order of the fields is CDR3 protein, CDR3 DNA, V gene, clone size, D gene, J gene. The D gene is left open where the match is weak. For some rows the clone size is stated as once, few or many, or as a class when expanded; others skip it.

CASSQSGGEAFF | TGTGCCAGCAGTCAATCTGGGGGTGAAGCTTTCTTT | TRBV6-5 | few | - | TRBJ1-1
CASSQTQGHTEAFF | TGTGCCAGCAGCCAAACGCAAGGGCACACTGAAGCTTTCTTT | TRBV14 | - | - | TRBJ1-1
CASSVDRGGTEAFF | TGTGCCAGCAGCGTCGACAGAGGAGGGACTGAAGCTTTCTTT | TRBV9 | few | - | TRBJ1-1
CASSPIGTLNGQETQYF | TGTGCCAGCTCACCCATCGGGACACTCAACGGGCAAGAGACCCAGTACTTC | TRBV18 | - | - | TRBJ2-5
CASSLVTGYEQYF | TGCGCCAGCAGCTTGGTAACGGGGTACGAGCAGTACTTC | TRBV5-1 | - | - | TRBJ2-7
CSVGGQRKGIQYF | TGCAGCGTTGGGGGGCAGAGGAAAGGCATTCAGTACTTC | TRBV29-1 | few | - | TRBJ2-4
CASSPTTLNYGYTF | TGTGCCAGCAGCCCAACCACCCTTAACTATGGCTACACCTTC | TRBV9 | few | - | TRBJ1-2
CASSASRAVEQYF | TGTGCCAGCAGCGCTTCCAGAGCGGTCGAGCAGTACTTC | TRBV9 | few | - | TRBJ2-7
CASSQGSWGRNYEQYF | TGCGCCAGCAGCCAAGGGTCTTGGGGGCGAAACTACGAGCAGTACTTC | TRBV4-3 | few | - | TRBJ2-7
CASSLAASSGYPIAKNIQYF | TGCGCCAGCAGCTTGGCGGCTAGCTCTGGTTACCCGATAGCCAAAAACATTCAGTACTTC | TRBV5-1 | - | - | TRBJ2-4
CSVGGATEAFF | TGCAGCGTTGGGGGGGCCACTGAAGCTTTCTTT | TRBV29-1 | few | - | TRBJ1-1
CASSVEPGAGANVLTF | TGTGCCAGCAGCGTAGAGCCCGGGGCTGGGGCCAACGTCCTGACTTTC | TRBV9 | few | - | TRBJ2-6
CASSLTGQGYTF | TGTGCCAGCAGCTTAACGGGGCAGGGCTACACCTTC | TRBV7-2 | few | - | TRBJ1-2
CASSASSGRAGETQYF | TGTGCCAGCAGCGCTTCTAGCGGGAGGGCCGGAGAGACCCAGTACTTC | TRBV9 | - | TRBD2 | TRBJ2-5
CASTDRAKNIQYF | TGTGCCAGCACTGACAGAGCCAAAAACATTCAGTACTTC | TRBV25-1 | few | - | TRBJ2-4
CASSLGGNGVVPYEQYF | TGTGCCAGCAGTTTAGGGGGGAATGGGGTGGTTCCCTACGAGCAGTACTTC | TRBV28 | - | - | TRBJ2-7
CASSLAGGRTGELFF | TGTGCCAGCAGCTTAGCGGGGGGGCGCACCGGGGAGCTGTTTTTT | TRBV7-2 | few | - | TRBJ2-2
CASSQIQGAGYGYTF | TGCGCCAGCAGCCAAATACAGGGGGCAGGCTATGGCTACACCTTC | TRBV4-3 | few | TRBD1 | TRBJ1-2
CASSSLSGPLSPGNTIYF | TGTGCCAGCAGCTCCCTTTCAGGGCCTTTATCTCCTGGAAACACCATATATTTT | TRBV9 | few | - | TRBJ1-3
CASSQDPGRDLGYTF | TGTGCCAGCAGTCAAGATCCGGGACGGGATCTTGGCTACACCTTC | TRBV9 | - | - | TRBJ1-2
CASSQTANTEAFF | TGTGCCAGCAGCCAGACAGCGAACACTGAAGCTTTCTTT | TRBV7-9 | few | - | TRBJ1-1
CASSLVRWWTDTQYF | TGTGCCAGCAGCTTAGTCAGGTGGTGGACAGATACGCAGTATTTT | TRBV7-2 | - | - | TRBJ2-3
CASSVGRGSDTEAFF | TGTGCCAGCAGCGTGGGCAGGGGTTCCGACACTGAAGCTTTCTTT | TRBV9 | - | - | TRBJ1-1
CAIRGQGSNQETQYF | TGTGCCATCAGGGGACAGGGGAGTAACCAAGAGACCCAGTACTTC | TRBV10-3 | - | TRBD1 | TRBJ2-5
CASSYSGQGGNYEQYF | TGTGCCAGCAGTTACTCCGGACAGGGGGGCAACTACGAGCAGTACTTC | TRBV6-5 | - | TRBD1 | TRBJ2-7
CAISEWGGEQFF | TGTGCCATCAGTGAATGGGGAGGTGAGCAGTTCTTC | TRBV10-3 | - | - | TRBJ2-1
CASSQSGNQPQHF | TGTGCCAGCTCACAGAGTGGCAATCAGCCCCAGCATTTT | TRBV18 | few | - | TRBJ1-5
CASSLAGQGNGELFF | TGTGCCAGCAGCTTAGCCGGACAGGGGAACGGGGAGCTGTTTTTT | TRBV7-9 | few | TRBD1 | TRBJ2-2
CASRPGLQETQYF | TGTGCCAGCAGACCTGGACTCCAGGAGACCCAGTACTTC | TRBV6-1 | - | - | TRBJ2-5
CSTMTSGAYEQYF | TGCAGCACCATGACTAGCGGGGCCTACGAGCAGTACTTC | TRBV29-1 | - | TRBD2 | TRBJ2-7
CASRRRGGTSGRTYEQYF | TGTGCCAGCAGGAGGAGAGGGGGAACTAGCGGGAGGACCTACGAGCAGTACTTC | TRBV7-2 | few | TRBD2 | TRBJ2-7
CASSPRTGTGIQETQYF | TGCGCCAGCAGCCCAAGGACCGGGACAGGGATACAAGAGACCCAGTACTTC | TRBV5-1 | few | TRBD1 | TRBJ2-5
CASSSQDRVPPGYTF | TGTGCCAGCAGCTCTCAGGACAGGGTTCCGCCTGGCTACACCTTC | TRBV7-2 | few | TRBD1 | TRBJ1-2
CASSLSTPGAYEQYF | TGTGCCAGCAGTTTATCTACACCCGGGGCCTACGAGCAGTACTTC | TRBV28 | - | - | TRBJ2-7
CASSYSIGTFRPQHF | TGTGCCAGCAGTTACTCGATAGGCACCTTCCGGCCCCAGCATTTT | TRBV6-6 | few | - | TRBJ1-5
CASSFTGLITGELFF | TGTGCCAGCAGCTTCACGGGACTGATCACCGGGGAGCTGTTTTTT | TRBV7-2 | - | - | TRBJ2-2
CASSVTGSWNTGELFF | TGTGCCAGCAGCGTAACAGGGAGTTGGAACACCGGGGAGCTGTTTTTT | TRBV9 | - | - | TRBJ2-2
CASSLALGLNTEAFF | TGTGCCAGCAGCTTAGCGCTGGGATTGAACACTGAAGCTTTCTTT | TRBV7-2 | few | - | TRBJ1-1
CASSEEWDTGELFF | TGTGCCAGCAGTGAGGAATGGGACACCGGGGAGCTGTTTTTT | TRBV7-9 | few | - | TRBJ2-2
CASSRGTGSTDTQYF | TGTGCCAGCAGCCGAGGGACAGGAAGCACAGATACGCAGTATTTT | TRBV7-9 | many | TRBD1 | TRBJ2-3
CSARTGLTFF | TGCAGCGCCCGGACAGGATTGACTTTCTTT | TRBV29-1 | - | TRBD1 | TRBJ1-1
CASSVEGEQFF | TGTGCCAGCAGCGTAGAGGGTGAGCAGTTCTTC | TRBV9 | - | - | TRBJ2-1
CASSLSSGSTNEQFF | TGCGCCAGCAGCTTGAGCAGCGGGAGCACCAATGAGCAGTTCTTC | TRBV5-1 | - | TRBD2 | TRBJ2-1
CASSLQQGQAFF | TGTGCCAGCAGTTTACAACAGGGGCAAGCTTTCTTT | TRBV28 | few | TRBD1 | TRBJ1-1